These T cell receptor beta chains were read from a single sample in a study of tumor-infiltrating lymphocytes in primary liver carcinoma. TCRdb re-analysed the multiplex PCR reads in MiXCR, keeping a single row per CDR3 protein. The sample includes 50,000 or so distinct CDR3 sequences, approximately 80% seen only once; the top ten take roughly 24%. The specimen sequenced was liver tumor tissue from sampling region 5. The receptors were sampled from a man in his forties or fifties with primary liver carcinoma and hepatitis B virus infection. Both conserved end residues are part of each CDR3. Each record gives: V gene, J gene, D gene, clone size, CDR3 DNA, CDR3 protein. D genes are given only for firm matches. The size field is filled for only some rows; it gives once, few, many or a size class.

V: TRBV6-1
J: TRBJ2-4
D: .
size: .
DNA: TGTGCCAACAATGAACTAGGGCGGGCCAAAAACATTCAGTACTTC
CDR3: CANNELGRAKNIQYF

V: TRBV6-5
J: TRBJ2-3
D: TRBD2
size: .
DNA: TGTACCAGCAACCCAGGACTAGCTAGAACAGATACGCAGTATTTT
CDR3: CTSNPGLARTDTQYF

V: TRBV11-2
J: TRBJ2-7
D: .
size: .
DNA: TGTACGAGCAGCTTAGAACACAGGGTCTCCTACGAGCAGTACTTC
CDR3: CTSSLEHRVSYEQYF

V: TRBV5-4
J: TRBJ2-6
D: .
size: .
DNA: TGTGCCAGCAGCTTGGGACCGCTCTCCGCCTCTGAGGCCAACGTCCTGACTTTC
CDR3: CASSLGPLSASEANVLTF

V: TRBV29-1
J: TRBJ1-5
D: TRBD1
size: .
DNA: TGCAGCGTTGAACTGGGACAGGGTCAGTCCCAGCGTTTT
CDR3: CSVELGQGQSQRF

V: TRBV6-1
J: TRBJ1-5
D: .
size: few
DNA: TGTGCCAGCAGTGAAGGTGCGTATAGCAATCAGCCCCAGCATTTT
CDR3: CASSEGAYSNQPQHF

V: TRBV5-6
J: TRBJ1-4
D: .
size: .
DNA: TGTGCCAACAGCACTCCATGGGCCACTAATGAAAAACTGTTTTTT
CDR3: CANSTPWATNEKLFF

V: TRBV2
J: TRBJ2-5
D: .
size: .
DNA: TGTGCCAGCGTCCAGGGACACCGACAAGAGACCCAGTACTTC
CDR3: CASVQGHRQETQYF

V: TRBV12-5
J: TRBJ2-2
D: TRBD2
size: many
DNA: TGTGCTAGTGCCCTGGGAGGGGTGAACACCGGGGAGCTGTTTTTT
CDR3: CASALGGVNTGELFF

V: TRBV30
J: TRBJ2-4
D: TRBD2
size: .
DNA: TGTGCCTGTAGTAATCGGGGGGTAACCAAAAACATTCAGTACTTC
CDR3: CACSNRGVTKNIQYF

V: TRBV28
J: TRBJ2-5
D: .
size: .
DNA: TGTGCCAGCAGTGGGGACCACCTCAAGCAGAACCAGTACTTC
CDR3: CASSGDHLKQNQYF

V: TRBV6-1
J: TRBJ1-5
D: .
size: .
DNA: TGTGCCGGCACCCCCCACCCTCGACGGCTCAATCAGCCTCAGCATTTT
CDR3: CAGTPHPRRLNQPQHF

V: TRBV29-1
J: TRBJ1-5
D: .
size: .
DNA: TGCAGCGTTGGGGAAGGCTATCAGCCCCAGCATTTT
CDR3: CSVGEGYQPQHF

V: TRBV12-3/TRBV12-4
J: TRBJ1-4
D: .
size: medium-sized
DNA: TGTGCCAGCAGTTTAGCGGGAACTGAAAAACTGTTTTTT
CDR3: CASSLAGTEKLFF

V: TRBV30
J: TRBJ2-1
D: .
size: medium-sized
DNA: TGTGCCTGGAGCCGGCCGGGGTCTGAGTCCTACAATGAGCAGTTCTTC
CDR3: CAWSRPGSESYNEQFF

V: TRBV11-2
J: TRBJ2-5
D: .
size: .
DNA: TGTGCCAGCGGCTTAGGTGTCGCTTTCCGACTCCAAGAGACCCAGTACTTC
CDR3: CASGLGVAFRLQETQYF

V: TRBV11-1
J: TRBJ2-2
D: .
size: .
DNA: TGTGCCAGCTATACAGGACCTTTCTCCGGGGAGCTGTTTTTT
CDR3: CASYTGPFSGELFF

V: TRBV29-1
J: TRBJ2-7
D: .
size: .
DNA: TGCTGCGCCATGACATCTGGGACCGGTACTCCCTACGAGCAGTGCTTC
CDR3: CCAMTSGTGTPYEQCF

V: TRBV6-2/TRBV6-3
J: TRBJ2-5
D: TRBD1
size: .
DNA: TGTGCCAGCAATGCCCCGACAGGGACCCAAGAGACTCAGTACTTC
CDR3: CASNAPTGTQETQYF

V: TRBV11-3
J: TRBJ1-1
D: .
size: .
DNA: TGTGCCAGCACAGGTTTGAACACTGAAGCTTTCTTT
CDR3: CASTGLNTEAFF

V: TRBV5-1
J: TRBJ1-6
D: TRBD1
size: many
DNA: TGCGCCAGCAGCTTGGATGGACAGGAAAATTCACCCCTCCACTTT
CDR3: CASSLDGQENSPLHF

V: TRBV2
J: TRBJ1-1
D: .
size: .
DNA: TGTGCCTGCAACGAGCAGGCCAACACTGAAGCTATCTTT
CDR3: CACNEQANTEAIF

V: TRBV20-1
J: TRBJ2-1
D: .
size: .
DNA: TGCAGTGCTAGAGATCCTGGGGTTGGGTGCAATGAGCAGTTCTTC
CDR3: CSARDPGVGCNEQFF

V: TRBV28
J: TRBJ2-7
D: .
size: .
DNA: TGTGCCACCAGTCCCCTGACGGACCAGAGAGTCGAGTACTTC
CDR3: CATSPLTDQRVEYF

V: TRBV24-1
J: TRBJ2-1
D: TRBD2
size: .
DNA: TGTGCCACCAGTGATCCCAGATCTAGCGGGCCACGATCTTTC
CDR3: CATSDPRSSGPRSF

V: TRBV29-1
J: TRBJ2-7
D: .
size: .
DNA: TGCAGCGCCATGACATCTGGGACTTGCACTCCCTACAAGCAGTACTTC
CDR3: CSAMTSGTCTPYKQYF